This is a list of T cell receptor beta chains from one sample in a study of technical replicates of blood from a handful of donors. The assay was immunoSEQ multiplex PCR, and TCRdb's table has in-frame clones only and misses some. This table holds approximately 82,000 clones, 80% to 95% found once. Sequencing was done on a sample of T cells isolated from PBMCs. These receptor sequences come from a human donor in good health. Some clones in this sample may be carry-over from other donors' samples. CDR3s leave out the opening cysteine and the closing phenylalanine or tryptophan.

>TRBJ2-7|TRBV7-7
ASSPGQGYEQY
>TRBJ2-3|TRBV4-1
ASSQSSGGTQY
>TRBJ1-1|TRBV5-6
ASSAATDVLGAF
>TRBJ1-2|TRBV5-1
ASSFGTGAGYGYT
>TRBJ1-1|TRBV7-7
ASSSLTEGAVAF
>TRBJ1-2|TRBV12-5
ASGLANKGYT
>TRBJ2-7|TRBV9
ASSSGGSSYEQY
>TRBJ2-7|TRBV25-1
ASSATEGHQFSYEQY
>TRBJ2-3|TRBV5-3
ARSPDRAPQY
>TRBJ2-1|TRBV30
AWKGDPNNEQF
>TRBJ2-2|TRBV11-3
ASRRLAGVGGELF
>TRBJ1-5|TRBV5-1
ASSLEGPGDRAQPQH
>TRBJ1-2|TRBV9
ASSVAGGGPEGYT
>TRBJ1-5|TRBV15
ATSRDPEASNQPQH
>TRBJ2-3|TRBV29-1
SVDEGTGDTQY
>TRBJ1-1|TRBV9
ASSVGGTWTTEAF